The 4 T cell receptor beta chains listed next were all sequenced from one sample in a study of blood T cells in healthy people across ages (dated by TCRdb to between 2014 and 2017). The library was generated by 5' RACE. Sequencing instrument: Illumina HiSeq 2500. A second PCR of roughly 6 to 11 cycles was run with a J-beta primer mix and a sample-barcoded 5' primer. TCRdb applied fastp at Q25 and MiXCR to the public reads, then kept only in-frame beta chains. Identical CDR3 proteins give one entry, which carries the most common genes and DNA. In this sample the table shows over 600,000 distinct CDR3 sequences, roughly 43% of which occur a single time. The ten top clones hold 30% of the sample. The sample was blood. The receptors stem from a man aged 80 or over in good health.

The V and J genes are TRBV9 and TRBJ1-6; D uncertain. This CDR3 contains 15 residues. Germline V CDR1 and CDR2: SGDLS, YYNGEE. Trimming removed 1 base from V and 0 bases from J, with 5 bases in between. CDR3: CASSVSSSYNSPLHF. For the CDR3, the DNA is TGTGCCAGCAGCGTAAGCAGCTCCTATAATTCACCCCTCCACTTT.

The chain has TRBV6-5 and TRBJ2-4, with D perhaps matching TRBD1 (6 bases). V was cut by 6 bases and J by 7 bases, with 22 bases left in between. This CDR3 is 16 amino acids long. Germline V gene data show CDR1 as MNHEY and CDR2 as SVGAGI. CDR3 coding DNA: TGTGCCAGCAGGGACTTCTCCGGGACAAGGGATAACATTCAGTACTTC. This sequence encodes CASRDFSGTRDNIQYF.

This clonotype was observed a handful of times. This chain links TRBV7-2 with TRBJ2-6, with D tentatively TRBD2 (5 bases). The V end lost 1 base, the J end lost 2 bases, and 15 bases lay between the germline ends. This CDR3 is built from 18 residues. CDR1 and CDR2 from the germline V gene are SGHTA and FQGNSA. CDR3: CASSLVSGRDTGANVLTF. CDR3 DNA: TGTGCCAGCAGCTTAGTCTCGGGCCGGGATACTGGGGCCAACGTCCTGACTTTC.

V and J are TRBV7-2 and TRBJ1-1; 7 bases agree with TRBD1. The CDR3 sequence is 14 residues long. Trimming cost V 8 bases and J 5 bases; bases outside gene matches: 11. Germline V gives CDR1 SGHTA, CDR2 FQGNSA. DNA for the CDR3: TGTGCCAGCCATAAACAGGGGATGGGAACTGAAGCTTTCTTT. Its translation: CASHKQGMGTEAFF. Variable domain in full (rest from reference TRBV7-2 and TRBJ1-1): GAGVSQSPSNKVTEKGKDVELRCDPISGHTALYWYRQSLGQGLEFLIYFQGNSAPDKSGLPSDRFSAERTGGSVSTLTIQRTQQEDSAVYLCASHKQGMGTEAFFGQGTRLTVV.